The rows below give T cell receptor beta chains drawn from one sample of a study of shared clonotypes between healthy human individuals. Libraries were prepared by immunoSEQ multiplex PCR; TCRdb keeps only in-frame clonotypes and omits some of them. The sample contains 170,000 or so clones, approximately 61% of which appear only once. The sample consisted of memory CD4+ T cells sorted from blood. The receptors come from a man younger than 45 in good health. Each CDR3 is given with its conserved first and last residue. The D gene is left open where the match is weak. Expanded clones get a size class; other rows say once, few or many, or leave the size out.

D: NA; V: TRBV29-1; size: NA; J: TRBJ2-6; CDR3: CSVSRDIDSGANVLTF; DNA: TGCAGCGTCAGCCGGGACATCGACTCTGGGGCCAACGTCCTGACTTTC
D: NA; V: TRBV18; size: NA; J: TRBJ2-7; CDR3: CASSPSGLTGEQYF; DNA: TGTGCCAGCTCACCTTCGGGACTTACCGGGGAGCAGTACTTC
D: TRBD1; V: TRBV5-1; size: NA; J: TRBJ2-2; CDR3: CASWGRGRGTGELFF; DNA: TGCGCCAGCTGGGGCAGGGGGCGAGGCACCGGGGAGCTGTTTTTT
D: NA; V: TRBV28; size: NA; J: TRBJ1-1; CDR3: CASREHTGFYTEAFF; DNA: TGTGCCAGCAGAGAACATACAGGTTTTTACACTGAAGCTTTCTTT
D: TRBD2; V: TRBV14; size: NA; J: TRBJ2-7; CDR3: CASSQRTGTRGSEQYF; DNA: TGTGCCAGCAGCCAACGCACCGGGACTAGGGGGAGCGAGCAGTACTTC
D: NA; V: TRBV2; size: NA; J: TRBJ2-2; CDR3: CASNVATNTGELFF; DNA: TGCGCCAGCAACGTGGCGACGAACACCGGGGAGCTGTTTTTT
D: TRBD2; V: TRBV18; size: NA; J: TRBJ2-1; CDR3: CASSPSTSTEQFF; DNA: TGTGCCAGCTCACCCTCGACTAGCACTGAGCAGTTCTTC
D: NA; V: TRBV6-5; size: once; J: TRBJ2-7; CDR3: CASSYSDSKQYF; DNA: TGTGCCAGCAGTTACTCAGACAGTAAGCAGTACTTC
D: NA; V: TRBV10-1; size: NA; J: TRBJ2-5; CDR3: CADHAELGETQYF; DNA: TGCGCTGACCACGCCGAATTGGGTGAGACCCAGTACTTC
D: TRBD1; V: TRBV6-1; size: NA; J: TRBJ1-4; CDR3: CASSIGQAKGEKLFF; DNA: TGTGCCAGCAGTATAGGACAGGCTAAAGGTGAAAAACTGTTTTTT
D: TRBD2; V: TRBV11-2; size: once; J: TRBJ2-5; CDR3: CASSRGLAKETQYF; DNA: TGTGCCAGCAGCAGGGGACTAGCGAAAGAGACCCAGTACTTC
D: NA; V: TRBV28; size: NA; J: TRBJ1-1; CDR3: CASSLGGDTEAFF; DNA: TGTGCCAGCAGTTTAGGCGGGGACACTGAAGCTTTCTTT
D: NA; V: TRBV2; size: NA; J: TRBJ2-1; CDR3: CASSERGSGILPFF; DNA: TGTGCCAGCAGTGAGAGGGGTTCCGGGATACTGCCGTTCTTC
D: TRBD1; V: TRBV28; size: NA; J: TRBJ1-5; CDR3: CASSRTGENQPQHF; DNA: TGTGCCAGCAGCCGGACAGGGGAAAATCAGCCCCAGCATTTT
D: NA; V: TRBV4-1; size: NA; J: TRBJ1-1; CDR3: CASSQVRLTGMNTEAFF; DNA: TGCGCCAGCAGCCAAGTTAGATTGACAGGCATGAACACTGAAGCTTTCTTT
D: NA; V: TRBV21-1; size: few; J: TRBJ1-3; CDR3: CASSKAWDSGNTIYF; DNA: TGTGCCAGCAGCAAAGCGTGGGACTCTGGAAACACCATATATTTT
D: TRBD1; V: TRBV2; size: few; J: TRBJ2-7; CDR3: CASSGLQGASEQYF; DNA: TGTGCCAGCAGTGGCCTACAGGGGGCTAGCGAGCAGTACTTC
D: TRBD1; V: TRBV5-1; size: NA; J: TRBJ2-7; CDR3: CASSLGGRDRRSYEQYF; DNA: TGCGCCAGCAGCTTGGGGGGCCGGGACAGAAGATCCTACGAGCAGTACTTC
D: NA; V: TRBV7-2; size: few; J: TRBJ2-1; CDR3: CASTVGLNNEQFF; DNA: TGTGCCAGCACCGTCGGACTTAACAATGAGCAGTTCTTC
D: TRBD1; V: TRBV5-1; size: NA; J: TRBJ2-2; CDR3: CASRTGTANTGELFF; DNA: TGCGCCAGCAGGACCGGGACAGCTAACACCGGGGAGCTGTTTTTT
D: NA; V: TRBV29-1; size: NA; J: TRBJ2-7; CDR3: CSAISSYEQYF; DNA: TGCAGCGCGATCAGCTCCTACGAGCAGTACTTC
D: NA; V: TRBV9; size: NA; J: TRBJ2-1; CDR3: CASSAYGSINEQFF; DNA: TGTGCCAGCAGCGCATACGGGAGTATCAATGAGCAGTTCTTC
D: TRBD1; V: TRBV18; size: NA; J: TRBJ1-5; CDR3: CASSPGQGARNQPQHF; DNA: TGTGCCAGCTCTCCCGGACAGGGGGCACGCAATCAGCCCCAGCATTTT
D: TRBD2; V: TRBV12-5; size: NA; J: TRBJ2-1; CDR3: CASGRLADSYNEQFF; DNA: TGTGCTAGTGGCCGACTAGCGGACTCCTACAATGAGCAGTTCTTC
D: TRBD1; V: TRBV27; size: NA; J: TRBJ2-7; CDR3: CASSSDRVGIYEQYF; DNA: TGTGCCAGCAGTTCCGACAGGGTGGGGATCTACGAGCAGTACTTC
D: NA; V: TRBV9; size: NA; J: TRBJ2-1; CDR3: CASSANRGQIFNEQFF; DNA: TGTGCCAGCAGCGCGAACCGGGGCCAGATTTTCAATGAGCAGTTCTTC
D: TRBD1; V: TRBV14; size: NA; J: TRBJ1-5; CDR3: CASSQTTAGGQPQHF; DNA: TGTGCCAGCAGCCAAACAACGGCAGGGGGACAGCCCCAGCATTTT
D: TRBD2; V: TRBV7-8; size: NA; J: TRBJ2-7; CDR3: CASSPIGGTSGRAYEQYF; DNA: TGTGCCAGCAGCCCTATTGGGGGGACTAGCGGGAGGGCCTACGAGCAGTACTTC
D: NA; V: TRBV6-6; size: NA; J: TRBJ1-5; CDR3: CASSYRDLDRNQPQHF; DNA: TGTGCCAGCAGTTACCGGGACTTGGACCGCAATCAGCCCCAGCATTTT
D: TRBD1; V: TRBV7-9; size: NA; J: TRBJ2-1; CDR3: CASSLRDRIYNEQFF; DNA: TGTGCCAGCAGCTTACGGGACAGAATTTACAATGAGCAGTTCTTC
D: NA; V: TRBV21-1; size: NA; J: TRBJ1-1; CDR3: CASSTELTIRTEAFF; DNA: TGTGCCAGCAGTACCGAGTTAACAATTCGCACTGAAGCTTTCTTT
D: NA; V: TRBV15; size: NA; J: TRBJ1-5; CDR3: CATSSGDGYQPQHF; DNA: TGTGCCACCAGCAGCGGAGACGGGTATCAGCCCCAGCATTTT
D: NA; V: TRBV5-1; size: NA; J: TRBJ2-4; CDR3: CASSEDSMGNIQYF; DNA: TGCGCCAGCTCGGAGGACAGTATGGGAAACATTCAGTACTTC
D: TRBD1; V: TRBV2; size: NA; J: TRBJ2-3; CDR3: CASSEPYMKPGQSLDTQYF; DNA: TGTGCCAGCAGTGAACCCTATATGAAACCGGGACAGAGTTTGGATACGCAGTATTTT
D: NA; V: TRBV29-1; size: NA; J: TRBJ2-1; CDR3: CSVGTYNEQFF; DNA: TGCAGCGTTGGAACTTACAATGAGCAGTTCTTC
D: TRBD1; V: TRBV19; size: NA; J: TRBJ2-7; CDR3: CASSTRTGGSYEQYF; DNA: TGTGCCAGTAGTACAAGGACAGGGGGCTCCTACGAGCAGTACTTC
D: NA; V: TRBV2; size: NA; J: TRBJ2-1; CDR3: CASRGPNPVYNEQFF; DNA: TGTGCCAGCAGGGGACCCAACCCCGTCTACAATGAGCAGTTCTTC
D: NA; V: TRBV19; size: few; J: TRBJ2-1; CDR3: CASSMRQAQEQFF; DNA: TGTGCCAGTAGTATGAGGCAGGCACAGGAGCAGTTCTTC
D: NA; V: TRBV7-8; size: NA; J: TRBJ1-1; CDR3: CASSLTVVENTEAFF; DNA: TGTGCCAGCAGCTTAACGGTAGTTGAGAACACTGAAGCTTTCTTT
D: NA; V: TRBV5-1; size: NA; J: TRBJ1-2; CDR3: CASSLADGRGASGYTF; DNA: TGCGCCAGCAGCTTGGCCGACGGCAGAGGAGCGAGCGGCTACACCTTC
D: NA; V: TRBV7-2; size: few; J: TRBJ2-7; CDR3: CASSPMDSISYEQYF; DNA: TGTGCCAGCAGCCCAATGGACAGCATCTCCTACGAGCAGTACTTC
D: TRBD1; V: TRBV18; size: NA; J: TRBJ1-1; CDR3: CASSPTLTGMFTEAFF; DNA: TGTGCCAGCTCACCAACGCTGACAGGGATGTTCACTGAAGCTTTCTTT
D: NA; V: TRBV7-9; size: NA; J: TRBJ2-3; CDR3: CASSLAGPTDTQYF; DNA: TGTGCCAGCAGCTTAGCAGGGCCCACAGATACGCAGTATTTT
D: NA; V: TRBV6-5; size: NA; J: TRBJ1-1; CDR3: CASRRGGGTEAFF; DNA: TGTGCCAGCAGGAGGGGAGGGGGCACTGAAGCTTTCTTT
D: TRBD2; V: TRBV28; size: NA; J: TRBJ2-7; CDR3: CASSPYTSGNKYEQYF; DNA: TGTGCCAGCAGTCCCTACACTAGCGGGAATAAGTACGAGCAGTACTTC
D: NA; V: TRBV2; size: few; J: TRBJ2-5; CDR3: CASSEWRETQYF; DNA: TGTGCCAGCAGTGAATGGAGGGAGACCCAGTACTTC
D: TRBD1; V: TRBV6-5; size: NA; J: TRBJ1-1; CDR3: CASSFRGIDTEAFF; DNA: TGTGCCAGCAGTTTCAGGGGGATCGACACTGAAGCTTTCTTT
D: TRBD1; V: TRBV6-5; size: NA; J: TRBJ1-5; CDR3: CASRQDRNQPQHF; DNA: TGTGCCAGCAGACAGGACAGGAATCAGCCCCAGCATTTT
D: NA; V: TRBV18; size: NA; J: TRBJ1-1; CDR3: CASSPRVGVRNTEAFF; DNA: TGTGCCAGCTCCCCCAGGGTTGGGGTCCGGAACACTGAAGCTTTCTTT
D: NA; V: TRBV7-9; size: NA; J: TRBJ2-6; CDR3: CASSLAGSGANVLTF; DNA: TGTGCCAGCAGCTTAGCGGGGAGTGGGGCCAACGTCCTGACTTTC
D: NA; V: TRBV5-1; size: NA; J: TRBJ1-2; CDR3: CASSSAWSGYTF; DNA: TGCGCCAGCAGCTCCGCATGGAGTGGCTACACCTTC
D: NA; V: TRBV6-4; size: few; J: TRBJ2-7; CDR3: CASSPELGNYYEQYF; DNA: TGTGCCAGCAGTCCCGAGTTAGGGAATTACTACGAGCAGTACTTC